This T cell receptor beta chain was observed in a study of PD-1 blockade in classical Hodgkin lymphoma. Study results and limitations: Underlying causes for the observed repertoire differences were not defined, possibly disease activity or prior therapy. Baseline TCR diversity was reportedly lower in newly diagnosed patients than in healthy donors. It was reported as lower still in relapsed/refractory patients.

The CDR3 has 13 amino acids. The V end was cut by 6 bases, the J end by 4 bases, with 9 bases between. The germline V gene has CDR1 MNHNS and CDR2 SASEGT. As to time point: newly diagnosed, previously untreated cHL patient sample. With magnetic negative selection, CD4+ T cells were purified from PBMCs that had been thawed. Comparison relied on PBMCs that came from newly diagnosed, untreated classical Hodgkin lymphoma. The protocol was immunoSEQ multiplex PCR, while the TCRdb copy is restricted to in-frame clones and leaves out a portion. The sample includes around 3,400 clones, about four fifths seen only once; the top ten take approximately 2.5%. Concerning this clone itself: Its specificity is not known.

The J gene is TRBJ2-2, the V gene TRBV6-1; D ambiguous. This TCR was recovered from a human donor with classical Hodgkin lymphoma. Sequenced input: CD4+ T cells from blood. The CDR3 DNA is TGTGCCAGCAGAAGAAACGTCACCGGGGAGCTGTTTTTT. It is translated as CASRRNVTGELFF.